This TCR beta chain is drawn from a study of shared clonotypes between healthy human individuals. At the level of the study: Per donor, three plates held CD4 naive cells, three held CD4 memory, two held CD8 naive and one held CD8 memory. Study observations and caveats: Sampling involved blood alone; tissue repertoires likely differ. What naive subsets generally showed was a larger estimated richness than memory subsets showed. Rarefaction showed sorted-subset sequencing was incomplete despite large depth.

The CDR3 totals 15 residues. CDR1 and CDR2 (germline): SEHNR, FQNEAQ (reference sequence). V was pared by 6 bases and J by 4 bases, with 8 bases of the junction left unmatched. This clone has only a few counts. Its antigen is as yet unknown. Repertoires were generated with immunoSEQ multiplex PCR, while TCRdb's copy carries only in-frame clones and drops some. Of hundreds of thousands of clones in the sample, around 79% were seen once. Specimen: memory CD4+ T cells sorted from blood. Subset meaning: CD45RA-negative fraction. This clonotype was sampled from a man younger than 45 in good health. The chain has TRBV7-9 and TRBJ2-2; TRBD1 matches at 7 bases. The CDR3 sequence: CASRPTGQSTGELFF. The CDR3 region has the DNA TGTGCCAGCAGGCCCACGGGACAGTCCACCGGGGAGCTGTTTTTT.